This T cell receptor (beta chain) was identified during a study of blood T cells in healthy people across ages. The V gene's germline CDR1 is MNHEY and CDR2 SMNVEV (reference sequence). V lost 3 bases to trimming and J lost 8 bases, with 22 bases between them. This CDR3 has 17 amino acids. The authors ran a second PCR of about 6 to 11 cycles using a sample-barcoded 5' primer and a J-beta primer mix. MiXCR was run by TCRdb on the 5' RACE reads, yielding one entry per CDR3 protein. The repertoire has under 1,100,000 distinct CDR3 sequences, around 25% of them found once; the top ten carry approximately 0.75%. This same sample was also taken into another study, of T cells of mothers and their children. That work contributes: Whether pairs are related or unrelated, thymic selection shapes their TCR recombination output in much the same way.

The V and J genes are TRBV27 and TRBJ1-4, with D tentatively TRBD1 (5 bases). Sequenced: blood. The clonotype was recovered from a girl aged 2 to 10 in good health. CDR3 nucleotide sequence: TGTGCCAGCAGTTTTTCGTCTCGTAATCAGGGAGGAGAAAAACTGTTTTTT. Encoded protein: CASSFSSRNQGGEKLFF.